The 5 T cell receptor beta chains listed next were all sequenced from one sample in a study of blood T cells in healthy people across ages. With a J-beta primer mix and a sample-barcoded 5' primer, a second PCR ran 7 to 11 cycles. One entry per CDR3 protein results from TCRdb running MiXCR on the 5' RACE reads. The sample contains 1.5 million to 2 million distinct CDR3 sequences, 39% of which appear only once. The sequencing input was blood. Source of these receptors: a human donor in good health.

The V gene is TRBV12-3 or TRBV12-4, the J gene TRBJ1-5; 7 bases are a match to TRBD1. There are 16 residues in the CDR3. The V gene end was trimmed by 5 bases and the J gene end by 0 bases; junction bases not matched to a gene: 7. This CDR3 is CASSPMGQRSNQPQHF. CDR3 in DNA: TGTGCCAGCAGTCCGATGGGACAGCGTAGCAATCAGCCCCAGCATTTT.

The V and J genes are TRBV6-6 and TRBJ2-1; the D call may be TRBD1 or TRBD2 (7 bases each). The CDR3 contains 12 residues. Trimming left V 5 bases short and J 9 bases short, with 11 bases between. Germline CDR1 reads MNHNY; CDR2 reads SVGAGI (reference sequence). The CDR3 DNA reads as TGTGCCAGCAGTGACAGGGAGGGTGAGCAGTTCTTC. Its translation is CASSDREGEQFF.

The V call is TRBV7-9, the J call TRBJ1-1; D gene uncertain. Trimming cost V 3 bases and J 10 bases, with 15 bases left between them. Per germline, CDR1 SEHNR and CDR2 FQNEAQ (reference sequence). This CDR3 has 13 residues. CDR3: CASSLEPIRTAFF. CDR3 nucleotides: TGTGCCAGCAGCTTGGAGCCGATAAGGACAGCTTTCTTT.

The chain joins TRBV4-1 to TRBJ2-3; the match to TRBD2 covers 11 bases. The junction had 12 bases not matched to a gene; V was cut back by 3 bases and J by 1 base. The CDR3 loop spans 19 amino acids. Germline V lookup: CDR1 MGHRA, CDR2 YSYEKL. CDR3: CASSHPAQGLAARTDTQYF. The CDR3, as DNA: TGCGCCAGCAGCCATCCCGCCCAGGGACTAGCGGCCCGCACAGATACGCAGTATTTT.

V gene TRBV6-5 combines with J gene TRBJ2-4, with D tentatively TRBD1 (6 bases). The CDR3 has 20 residues. In germline, CDR1 is MNHEY, CDR2 SVGAGI. V lost 2 bases and J 0 bases, leaving 23 bases between the germline ends. This CDR3 reads CASSYQPGHHRGIAKNIQYF. For the CDR3, the DNA is TGTGCCAGCAGTTACCAACCGGGACACCACCGAGGGATAGCCAAAAACATTCAGTACTTC.